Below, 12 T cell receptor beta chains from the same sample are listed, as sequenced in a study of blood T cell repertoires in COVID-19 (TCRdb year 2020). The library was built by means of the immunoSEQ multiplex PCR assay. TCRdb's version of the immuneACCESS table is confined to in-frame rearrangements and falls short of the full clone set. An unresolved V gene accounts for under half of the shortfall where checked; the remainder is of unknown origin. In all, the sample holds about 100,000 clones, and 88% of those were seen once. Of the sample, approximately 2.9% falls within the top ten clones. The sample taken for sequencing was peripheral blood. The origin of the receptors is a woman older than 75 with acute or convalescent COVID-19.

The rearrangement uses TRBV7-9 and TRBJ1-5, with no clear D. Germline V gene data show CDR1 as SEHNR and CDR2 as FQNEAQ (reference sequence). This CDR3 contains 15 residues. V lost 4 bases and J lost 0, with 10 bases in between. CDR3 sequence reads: CASSSGLDSNQPQHF. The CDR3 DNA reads TGTGCCAGCAGCTCTGGGCTGGATAGCAATCAGCCCCAGCATTTT.

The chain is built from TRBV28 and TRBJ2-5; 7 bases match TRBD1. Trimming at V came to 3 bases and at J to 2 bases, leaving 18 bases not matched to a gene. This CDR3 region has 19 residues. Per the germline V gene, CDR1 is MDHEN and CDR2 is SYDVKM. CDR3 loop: CASSFPPLSIGQDQETQYF. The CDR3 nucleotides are TGTGCCAGCAGTTTTCCACCACTCTCTATAGGACAGGATCAAGAGACCCAGTACTTC.

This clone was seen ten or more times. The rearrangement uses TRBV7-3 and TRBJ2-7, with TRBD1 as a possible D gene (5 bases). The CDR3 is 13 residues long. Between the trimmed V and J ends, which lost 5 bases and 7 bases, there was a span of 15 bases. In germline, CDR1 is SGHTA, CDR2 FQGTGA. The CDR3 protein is CASSQTDRTEQYF. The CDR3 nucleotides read TGTGCCAGCAGCCAGACAGACCGGACGGAGCAGTACTTC.

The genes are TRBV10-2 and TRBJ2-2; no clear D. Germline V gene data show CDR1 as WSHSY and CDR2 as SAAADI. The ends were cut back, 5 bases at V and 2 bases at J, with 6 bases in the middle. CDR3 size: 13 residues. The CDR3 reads CASSHTNTGELFF. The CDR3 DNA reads TGCGCCAGCAGTCATACTAACACCGGGGAGCTGTTTTTT.

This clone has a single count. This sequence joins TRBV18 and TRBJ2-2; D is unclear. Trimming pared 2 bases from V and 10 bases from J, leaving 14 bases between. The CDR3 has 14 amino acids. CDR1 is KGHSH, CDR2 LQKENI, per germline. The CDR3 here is CASSPLTSSEELFF. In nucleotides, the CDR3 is TGTGCCAGCTCACCATTGACATCTTCCGAGGAGCTGTTTTTT.

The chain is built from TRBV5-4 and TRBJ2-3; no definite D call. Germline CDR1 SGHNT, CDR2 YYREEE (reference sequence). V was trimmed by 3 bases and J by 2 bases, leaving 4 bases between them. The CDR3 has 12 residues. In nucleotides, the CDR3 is TGTGCCAGCAGCTCCTACACAGATACGCAGTATTTT. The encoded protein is CASSSYTDTQYF. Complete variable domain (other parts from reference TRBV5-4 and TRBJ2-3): ETGVTQSPTHLIKTRGQQVTLRCSSQSGHNTVSWYQQALGQGPQFIFQYYREEENGRGNFPPRFSGLQFPNYSSELNVNALELDDSALYLCASSSYTDTQYFGPGTRLTVL.

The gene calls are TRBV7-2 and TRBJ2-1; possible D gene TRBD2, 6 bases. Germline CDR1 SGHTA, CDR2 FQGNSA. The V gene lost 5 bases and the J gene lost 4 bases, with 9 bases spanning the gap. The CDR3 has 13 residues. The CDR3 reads CASSPGDYNEQFF. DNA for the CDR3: TGTGCCAGCAGCCCGGGGGATTACAATGAGCAGTTCTTC.

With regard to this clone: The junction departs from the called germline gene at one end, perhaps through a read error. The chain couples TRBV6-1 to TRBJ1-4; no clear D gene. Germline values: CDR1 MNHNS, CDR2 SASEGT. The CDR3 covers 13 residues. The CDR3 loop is CASTENMREKLFF. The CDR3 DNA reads TGTGCCAGCACTGAAAATATGAGGGAAAAACTGTTTTTT.

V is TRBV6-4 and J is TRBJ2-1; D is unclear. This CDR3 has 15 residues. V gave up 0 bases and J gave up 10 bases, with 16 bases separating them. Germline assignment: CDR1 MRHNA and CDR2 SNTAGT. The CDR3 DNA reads TGTGCCAGCAGTGACTCACCGAGTAGCACGCCGGAGCAGTTCTTC. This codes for CASSDSPSSTPEQFF.

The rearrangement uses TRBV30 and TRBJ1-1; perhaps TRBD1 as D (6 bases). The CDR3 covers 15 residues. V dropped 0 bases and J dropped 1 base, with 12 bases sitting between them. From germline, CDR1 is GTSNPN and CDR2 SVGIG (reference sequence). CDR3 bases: TGTGCCTGGAGTGTAAAGCAGGGGTGGAACACTGAAGCTTTCTTT. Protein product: CAWSVKQGWNTEAFF.

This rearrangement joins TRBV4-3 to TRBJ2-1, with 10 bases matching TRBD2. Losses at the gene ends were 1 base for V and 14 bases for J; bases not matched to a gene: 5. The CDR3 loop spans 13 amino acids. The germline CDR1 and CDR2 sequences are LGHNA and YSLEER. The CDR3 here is CASSQGLAGAKFF. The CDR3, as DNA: TGCGCCAGCAGCCAAGGTCTAGCGGGAGCGAAGTTCTTC.

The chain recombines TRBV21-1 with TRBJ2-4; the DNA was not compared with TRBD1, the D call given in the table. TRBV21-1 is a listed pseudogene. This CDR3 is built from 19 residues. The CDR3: CASSNNGQGVIRAKNIQYF. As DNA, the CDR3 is TGTGCCAGCAGCAACAACGGACAGGGGGTGATACGAGCCAAAAACATTCAGTACTTC.